There are many counts of the clone carrying this TCR beta chain. The data are from a study of T cells in Graves' hyperthyroidism and ophthalmopathy. The source of the PBMCs was approximately 9.5 ml of fresh peripheral blood. The source material, RNA transcripts, was used to amplify TCR beta CDR3 regions. In the first-round RT-PCR of the TCR CDR3, the HTBI primer set was used. TCRdb passed the multiplex PCR reads through MiXCR, listing each CDR3 protein once. The sample includes about 130,000 distinct CDR3 sequences, 22% of them seen just once. Sequenced: blood. The source of this sequence is a woman in her 50s with Graves' hyperthyroidism that later progressed to Graves' ophthalmopathy.

CDR3 sequence reads: CASSQDGQSRQETQYF. CDR3 DNA: TGTGCCAGCAGCCAAGATGGACAGTCTCGACAAGAGACCCAGTACTTC. The chain links TRBV4-2 to TRBJ2-5, with D tentatively TRBD1 (6 bases). Germline V CDR1 and CDR2: LGHNA, YNFKEQ. Between the trimmed V and J ends, which lost 0 bases and 2 bases, there was a span of 13 bases. The CDR3 runs to 16 residues.